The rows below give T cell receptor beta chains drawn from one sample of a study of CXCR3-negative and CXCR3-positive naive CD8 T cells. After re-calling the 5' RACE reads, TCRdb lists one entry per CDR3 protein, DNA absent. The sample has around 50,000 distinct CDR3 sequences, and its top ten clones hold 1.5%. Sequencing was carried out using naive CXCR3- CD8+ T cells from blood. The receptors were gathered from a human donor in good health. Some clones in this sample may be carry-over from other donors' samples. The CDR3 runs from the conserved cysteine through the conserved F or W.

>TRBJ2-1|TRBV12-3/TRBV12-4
CASSPLAGGSNEQFF
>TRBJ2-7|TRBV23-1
CASSQFDRTYEQYF
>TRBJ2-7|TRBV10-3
CAISDSGALEQYF
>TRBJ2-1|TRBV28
CASTLAGDYNEQFF
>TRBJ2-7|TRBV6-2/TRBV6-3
CASSYLTYEQYF
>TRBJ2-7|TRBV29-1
CSVEIEGPSSYEQYF
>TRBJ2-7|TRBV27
CASSFSSVPSSYEQYF
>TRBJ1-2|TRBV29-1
CSVEAPGRTYGYTF
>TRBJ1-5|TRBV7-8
CASSSGQGRQPQHF
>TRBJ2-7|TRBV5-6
CASSLTDSIYYEQYF
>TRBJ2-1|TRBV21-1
CARRVGAPHANEQFF
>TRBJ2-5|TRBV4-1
CASRPGTSGGYQETQYF